Included here is one TCR beta chain sequence, with context. What it binds is unknown. The Oncomine TCR Beta short-read assay was applied to DNA of cultured CD4+ T cells. Using the QIAamp micro DNA kit, genomic DNA was extracted from the CD4+ T cells that had been cultured. TCRdb processed the PCR reads anew with MiXCR; each CDR3 protein has one entry. The data hold about 9,700 distinct CDR3 sequences, with under 75% observed a single time. The data are from a study of vaccination and CD4 T cells after COVID-19. For the study at large: The interval from dose two to post-vaccine sampling had a median of roughly 72 days, and it ranged from 14 to 241. Regarding the study as a whole: Spike mono-reactivity marked 304 of 307 vaccine-specific clones in convalescent patients.

This CDR3 is 15 amino acids long. CDR1 and CDR2 from the germline V gene are SGHVT and SQSDAQ. Losses at the gene ends were 5 bases for V and 1 base for J; bases not matched to a gene: 7. Indicated treatment: roughly ten-day PBMC culture with coronavirus spike peptide pools or control peptides (ViraFEST assay). Once cultured around 10 days, CD4+ T cells underwent isolation by negative selection. The receptor was isolated from a human donor who had recovered from COVID-19. The chain links TRBV7-4 to TRBJ1-1; 7 bases map to TRBD1. Sequencing used CD4+ T cells from blood, cultured in vitro. The CDR3 coding sequence is TGTGCCAGCAGCCAACCGGGACAGCAGAACACTGAAGCTTTCTTT. Translating it yields CASSQPGQQNTEAFF.